This T cell receptor beta chain stems from a study of cytomegalovirus exposure and HLA in healthy donors. Study results and caveats: The classifier reportedly diagnosed cytomegalovirus status with high sensitivity and specificity. Evidence from a later analysis indicated that most CMV-associated TCR beta chains looked HLA-restricted. The study listed 164 cytomegalovirus-associated TCR beta chains. In a later analysis, DRB1 alleles had the most associated TCRs; HLA-C alleles the fewest.

The CDR3 length is 15 residues. Germline CDR1 reads MRHNA; CDR2 reads SNTAGT. The PCR used 60 Vbeta and 13 Jbeta primers. Repertoires were generated with immunoSEQ multiplex PCR, while TCRdb's copy carries only in-frame clones and drops some. Of fewer than 200,000 clones in the sample, around 88% were seen once. This clone was detected only once. Its antigen is still unknown. Compared with germline, one end of the junction differs, possibly owing to a read error. The sequenced material came from PBMCs. V usage is TRBV6-4 and J usage is TRBJ1-2, with 11 bases lining up with TRBD1. The receptor was isolated from a woman aged 25 to 39 in good health and CMV-seronegative. For the CDR3, the DNA is TGTGCCAGCAGGAGGATAGGGACAGGGGGGTATGTCTACACCTTC. Translating gives CASRRIGTGGYVYTF.